This T cell receptor (beta chain) was found in a study of regulatory T cells in long-lasting Graves disease. Whole-study findings and limits: Sharing of public clonotypes was greater in persistent patients (around 2,500) than in new patients (around 930).

This clonotype was seen repeatedly, ten times or more. Its specificity is unknown. The CDR3 is 14 amino acids. V dropped 5 bases and J dropped 7; count of bases not matched to a gene: 8. The authors built TCR beta libraries using iRepertoire HTBI primers and Arm-PCR of CDR3 regions. TCRdb independently ran MiXCR on the multiplex PCR reads; one entry per CDR3 protein. The sample records roughly 420,000 distinct CDR3 sequences, roughly 15% being singletons. Noted time point: newly diagnosed GD, antithyroid drugs for less than 3 months. TCR sequences were obtained from RNA taken from PBMCs. Approximately 8.3 milliliters of peripheral blood went into EDTA tubes. The same specimen was also included in a second study, on T cells in Graves' hyperthyroidism and ophthalmopathy.

Source: peripheral blood mononuclear cells (PBMCs), taken at new diagnosis, from a patient treated with antithyroid drugs. The gene calls are TRBV12-3 or TRBV12-4 and TRBJ1-2; the match to TRBD1 covers 9 bases. The sequence derives from a woman between 18 and 29 years old with Graves disease. Here the CDR3 DNA reads TGTGCCAGCAGTCAGGACAGGGGATTTGGTGGCTACACCTTC. The encoded protein is CASSQDRGFGGYTF.